One sample yielded the 30 T cell receptor beta chains listed below, sequenced in a study of regulatory T cells in long-lasting Graves disease (dated by TCRdb to the early 2020s). The library was produced with multiplex PCR. Sequencing was carried out with an Illumina HiSeq 4000. TCR beta libraries were built with iRepertoire HTBI primers and Arm-PCR amplification of CDR3 regions. Clones were called with MiXCR by TCRdb after fastp trimmed the public reads at Q25, and only in-frame beta chains were retained. Identical CDR3 protein sequences are pooled into one entry, listed with their most common genes and DNA. The sample table holds about 530,000 distinct CDR3 sequences, of which 15% to 20% were seen once. 25% of the sample comes from the top ten. Sample time point, as interpreted from the label and publication: newly diagnosed GD, antithyroid drugs for less than 3 months. For both TCR sequencing and RNA sequencing, RNA was extracted from PBMCs in TRIzol.

These data were likewise used in another study, on T cells in Graves' hyperthyroidism and ophthalmopathy.

The starting material was peripheral blood mononuclear cells (PBMCs), obtained at new diagnosis, from a patient treated with antithyroid drugs. Receptor source: a woman aged 35-65 years with Graves disease. Donor details come from another sample of the same person, matched by shared clones.

At least ten counts were recorded for this clonotype. The gene calls are TRBV12-3 or TRBV12-4 and TRBJ2-1; TRBD1 matches at 11 bases. The CDR3 covers 16 residues. V trimming: 6 bases; J trimming: 4 bases; junction bases outside the gene matches: 8. The CDR3 nucleotides are TGTGCCAGCAGGAGCTCCGGGACAGGGGGATACAATGAGCAGTTCTTC. Encoded protein: CASRSSGTGGYNEQFF.

This clonotype has only a few counts. V usage is TRBV4-1 and J usage is TRBJ1-1, with a weak D call TRBD1 (5 bases). V was trimmed by 4 bases and J by 5 bases, leaving 14 bases between them. The length of the CDR3 is 14 residues. Germline lookup yields CDR1 MGHRA and CDR2 YSYEKL. The CDR3 DNA reads TGCGCCAGCAGCCCCTCCCAAAGGGGAACTGAAGCTTTCTTT. Its protein is CASSPSQRGTEAFF.

As regards this clonotype: This may come from a read error, since a much larger clone is one base off. This chain links TRBV2 with TRBJ1-4, with a tentative D call TRBD1 (5 bases). CDR3 length: 15 amino acids. Germline V gene sequence: CDR1 SNHLY, CDR2 FYNNEI. The DNA for the CDR3 is TGTGCCAGCAGCAGAGACAGTTCAACTAGTGAAAAACTGTTTTTT. Protein product: CASSRDSSTSEKLFF.

Ten or more counts support this clonotype. The J gene is TRBJ1-5, the V gene TRBV2; no reliable D call. Germline V lookup: CDR1 SNHLY, CDR2 FYNNEI. The CDR3 runs to 14 residues. With 6 bases removed from V and 7 bases from J, the gap between germline ends came to 16 bases. The CDR3 DNA reads TGTGCCAGCAGGGTGACCCCCTCGGAACAGCCCCAGCATTTT. Translation gives CASRVTPSEQPQHF.

The CDR3 loop is CASSFTPGGDTEAFF. In DNA, the CDR3 is TGCGCCAGCAGCTTTACCCCAGGAGGAGACACTGAAGCTTTCTTT. The chain couples TRBV5-1 to TRBJ1-1; D is uncertain. CDR1 and CDR2 from the germline V gene are SGHRS and YFSETQ. V was clipped by 2 bases and J by 3 bases, with 14 bases between them. The CDR3 is made up of 15 amino acids.

The table lists this clonotype with many counts. This chain links TRBV6-1 with TRBJ2-5; weak D call: TRBD1 (7 bases). V lost 3 bases and J lost 2, with 13 bases in between. Germline values: CDR1 MNHNS, CDR2 SASEGT. The CDR3 extends over 15 amino acids. DNA of the CDR3: TGTGCCAGCAGTGATTCAGGGGGGATACAAGAGACCCAGTACTTC. This translates into CASSDSGGIQETQYF.

The rearrangement uses TRBV30 and TRBJ2-1; 7 bases align to TRBD2. The length of the CDR3 is 16 residues. CDR1 is GTSNPN, CDR2 SVGIG, per germline (reference sequence). The V gene end was trimmed by 2 bases and the J gene end by 2 bases; junction bases not matched to a gene: 9. The CDR3, as DNA: TGTGCCTGGAGTCCCCTTGGGCTAGCGGCCTACAATGAGCAGTTCTTC. As protein: CAWSPLGLAAYNEQFF.

This clonotype appeared many times. This sequence joins TRBV10-3 and TRBJ1-5; tentatively, D is TRBD1 (6 bases). Germline V gene sequence: CDR1 ENHRY, CDR2 SYGVKD. This CDR3 is built from 16 residues. V shed 0 bases and J shed 0 bases, with 9 bases lying between them. CDR3 DNA sequence: TGTGCCATCAGTGAGTCGGGGGGGGCTAGCAATCAGCCCCAGCATTTT. This translates into CAISESGGASNQPQHF.

This clonotype was observed many times. This chain connects TRBV5-1 to TRBJ2-2; D might be TRBD1 (6 bases). The ends were cut back, 3 bases at V and 0 bases at J, with 12 bases in the middle. The CDR3 contains 16 residues. CDR1 is SGHRS, CDR2 YFSETQ, per germline. The CDR3 DNA reads TGCGCCAGCAGCTCCTCCGGGACATCGAACACCGGGGAGCTGTTTTTT. Amino acids: CASSSSGTSNTGELFF. Full variable domain (outside the CDR3, taken from reference TRBV5-1 and TRBJ2-2): KAGVTQTPRYLIKTRGQQVTLSCSPISGHRSVSWYQQTPGQGLQFLFEYFSETQRNKGNFPGRFSGRQFSNSRSEMNVSTLELGDSALYLCASSSSGTSNTGELFFGEGSRLTVL.

The chain combines TRBV5-1 with TRBJ2-5; 7 positions agree with TRBD2. The V and J ends lost 5 bases and 0 bases, in that order; junction bases with no gene match: 7. CDR3 length: 15 amino acids. Germline lookup yields CDR1 SGHRS and CDR2 YFSETQ. The CDR3 loop reads CASRSGLMYQETQYF. CDR3 DNA: TGCGCCAGCAGGTCGGGACTAATGTACCAAGAGACCCAGTACTTC.

The rearrangement links TRBV19 to TRBJ1-1; D remains ambiguous. The CDR3 totals 14 residues. The V end was cut by 7 bases, the J end by 3 bases, with 15 bases between. Germline CDR1 is LNHDA and CDR2 is SQIVND (reference sequence). CDR3 residues: CASTDGGRYTEAFF. The DNA of the CDR3 is TGTGCCAGTACCGACGGAGGAAGGTACACTGAAGCTTTCTTT.

This clonotype occurred many times. This chain joins TRBV2 and TRBJ1-6; no firm D call. V lost 4 bases and J lost 8, with 9 bases in between. The CDR3 totals 13 residues. Germline V CDR1 and CDR2: SNHLY, FYNNEI. CDR3 nucleotides: TGTGCCAGCAGTGTAAACGAATATTCACCCCTCCACTTT. Residues: CASSVNEYSPLHF.

This clonotype was recorded a few times. The chain carries TRBV2 and TRBJ1-5; TRBD1 aligns across 7 bases. With V trimmed by 2 bases and J by 2 bases, 3 bases remained unmatched. CDR1 and CDR2 from the germline V gene are SNHLY and FYNNEI. The CDR3 is 15 amino acids. CDR3 in amino acids: CASSEKGAGNQPQHF. The CDR3 DNA follows: TGTGCCAGCAGTGAAAAGGGGGCGGGCAATCAGCCCCAGCATTTT.

This clonotype has a handful of counts. The chain employs TRBV12-5 and TRBJ2-2; 11 positions match TRBD1. V was pared by 0 bases and J by 5 bases, with 5 bases of the junction left unmatched. This CDR3 has 17 amino acids. The germline V gene has CDR1 LGHNT and CDR2 FRNRAP. The CDR3 loop is CASGLVLGTGGTGELFF. The CDR3 region has the DNA TGTGCTAGTGGTTTGGTATTAGGGACAGGGGGTACCGGGGAGCTGTTTTTT.

The gene calls are TRBV29-1 and TRBJ2-5; 9 nucleotides match TRBD1. Germline CDR1 is SQVTM and CDR2 is ANQGSEA. CDR3 length: 14 amino acids. The trim removed 5 bases at V and 2 bases at J, leaving 6 bases unmatched. CDR3 protein: CSVHGTGRQETQYF. In DNA, the CDR3 is TGCAGCGTTCACGGGACAGGGAGGCAAGAGACCCAGTACTTC.

This clonotype was seen at least ten times. J is TRBJ2-1 and V is TRBV13, with TRBD1 matching over 8 bases. The CDR3 spans 14 residues. The germline CDR1 and CDR2 sequences are PRHDT and FYEKMQ (reference sequence). With V trimmed by 5 bases and J by 5 bases, 5 bases remained unmatched. The CDR3 DNA sequence: TGTGCCAGCAGCCTCCGGGACAGGAACAATGAGCAGTTCTTC. Its protein is CASSLRDRNNEQFF.

The gene calls are TRBV18 and TRBJ2-7, with a possible D match to TRBD1 (5 bases). Per the germline V gene, CDR1 is KGHSH and CDR2 is LQKENI. V was trimmed by 6 bases and J by 1 base, leaving 10 bases between them. The CDR3 length is 13 residues. As DNA, the CDR3 is TGTGCCAGCTCGCACAGGCAATCCTACGAGCAGTACTTC. Its translation is CASSHRQSYEQYF. The variable domain in full, completed from reference TRBV18 and TRBJ2-7, reads NAGVMQNPRHLVRRRGQEARLRCSPMKGHSHVYWYRQLPEEGLKFMVYLQKENIIDESGMPKERFSAEFPKEGPSILRIQQVVRGDSAAYFCASSHRQSYEQYFGPGTRLTVT.

V and J are TRBV28 and TRBJ1-1, with D unresolved. Germline V lookup: CDR1 MDHEN, CDR2 SYDVKM. CDR3 length equals 15 residues. Trimming removed 5 bases from V and 3 bases from J, with 16 bases in between. The CDR3 is CASSGSDRLYTEAFF. The CDR3 coding sequence is TGTGCCAGCAGTGGTAGCGATCGGCTTTACACTGAAGCTTTCTTT.

This clonotype was counted ten times or more. This sequence joins TRBV2 and TRBJ1-5; 7 nucleotides match TRBD1. There are 15 residues in the CDR3. Germline CDR1 reads SNHLY; CDR2 reads FYNNEI. The V segment lost 6 bases and the J segment 0 bases; nucleotides outside the gene matches: 5. The CDR3: CASRSTGDSNQPQHF. The DNA of the CDR3 is TGTGCCAGCAGGTCCACAGGGGATAGCAATCAGCCCCAGCATTTT. Variable domain in full (rest from reference TRBV2 and TRBJ1-5): EPEVTQTPSHQVTQMGQEVILRCVPISNHLYFYWYRQILGQKVEFLVSFYNNEISEKSEIFDDQFSVERPDGSNFTLKIRSTKLEDSAMYFCASRSTGDSNQPQHFGDGTRLSIL.

This clonotype was seen a handful of times. The V call is TRBV5-1, the J call TRBJ2-3; no definite D call. This CDR3 has 14 residues. The germline V gene has CDR1 SGHRS and CDR2 YFSETQ. V lost 0 bases and J lost 2, with 7 bases in between. The CDR3 nucleotides are TGCGCCAGCAGCTTGGGCCCCCTCACAGATACGCAGTATTTT. Protein product: CASSLGPLTDTQYF.

This clonotype was recorded many times. V and J are TRBV3-1 and TRBJ1-1; D is perhaps TRBD1 (5 bases). Germline V gene lookup returns CDR1 LGHDT and CDR2 YNNKEL (reference sequence). With 1 base removed from V and 1 base from J, the gap between germline ends came to 19 bases. CDR3 length: 18 residues. CDR3 in DNA: TGTGCCAGCAGCCAAGGGGGGGGGTTTAGTAAGCCGAACACTGAAGCTTTCTTT. It codes for CASSQGGGFSKPNTEAFF.

This clonotype turned up a few times. V is TRBV5-8 and J is TRBJ1-1, with D uncertain. This CDR3 has 15 residues. Germline V gene data show CDR1 as SGHTS and CDR2 as YDEGEE. V was trimmed by 0 bases and J by 1 base, leaving 10 bases between them. CDR3 in DNA: TGTGCCAGCAGCTTGGCCGGGGTCCCGAACACTGAAGCTTTCTTT. Translated, it gives CASSLAGVPNTEAFF.

This clonotype was counted many times. CDR3 sequence reads: CASSQSSGNTEAFF. In DNA form, the CDR3 reads TGTGCCAGCAGCCAATCGTCGGGCAACACTGAAGCTTTCTTT. The chain combines TRBV3-1 with TRBJ1-1; D remains ambiguous. V dropped 2 bases and J dropped 2 bases, with 9 bases sitting between them. The CDR3 length is 14 residues. From germline, CDR1 is LGHDT and CDR2 YNNKEL (reference sequence).

The chain is built from TRBV14 and TRBJ2-6, with 8 bases lining up with TRBD2. J was trimmed by 0 bases and V by 7 bases; bases with no gene match: 5. In germline, CDR1 is SGHDN, CDR2 FVKESK. CDR3 length equals 16 residues. The CDR3 sequence: CASTGGGYSGANVLTF. The CDR3 nucleotides read TGTGCCAGCACCGGCGGGGGGTACTCTGGGGCCAACGTCCTGACTTTC.

This chain uses TRBV2 with TRBJ2-7; D unclear. CDR1 SNHLY and CDR2 FYNNEI come from the germline V gene. The CDR3 runs 14 residues. V was trimmed by 1 base and J by 5 bases, leaving 12 bases between them. CDR3 nucleotides: TGTGCCAGCAGTGAAGTTACATCTCTCCACGAGCAGTACTTC. This encodes CASSEVTSLHEQYF.

This clonotype was seen more than once but under ten times. The rearrangement joins TRBV6-1 to TRBJ2-1; tentative D call: TRBD1 (6 bases). In germline, CDR1 is MNHNS, CDR2 SASEGT. The CDR3 contains 14 residues. V lost 3 bases to trimming and J lost 7 bases, with 13 bases between them. The CDR3 bases are TGTGCCAGCAGTGACCAAGGTGGACAGAATGAGCAGTTCTTC. This gives the protein CASSDQGGQNEQFF.

The V call is TRBV2, the J call TRBJ2-3; D is unclear. V lost 1 base, J lost 0 bases, and 11 bases lay in between. CDR1 is SNHLY and CDR2 is FYNNEI in the germline V gene. The CDR3 sequence is 16 residues long. The CDR3 region has the DNA TGTGCCAGCAGTGAAGGGCGAAGATCGAGCACAGATACGCAGTATTTT. It encodes CASSEGRRSSTDTQYF.

J is TRBJ1-4 and V is TRBV4-2; D not resolved. CDR3 length: 17 residues. The germline V gene encodes CDR1 LGHNA and CDR2 YNFKEQ. V gave up 1 base and J gave up 1 base, with 13 bases separating them. The CDR3 loop reads CASSQAPRGETNEKLFF. CDR3 nucleotides: TGTGCCAGCAGCCAAGCCCCCCGGGGAGAAACTAATGAAAAACTGTTTTTT.

The V call is TRBV20-1, the J call TRBJ2-3; D remains unclear. This CDR3 is built from 13 residues. The V end was cut by 0 bases, the J end by 0 bases, with 4 bases between. Germline V gene lookup returns CDR1 DFQATT and CDR2 SNEGSKA (reference sequence). The CDR3 DNA sequence: TGCAGTGCTAGAGAACTGAGCACAGATACGCAGTATTTT. Residues: CSARELSTDTQYF.

This clonotype appeared a few times. The chain employs TRBV20-1 and TRBJ2-7, with D tentatively TRBD2 (6 bases). The CDR3 loop spans 14 amino acids. With 0 bases removed from V and 1 base from J, the gap between germline ends came to 10 bases. Germline V gene data show CDR1 as DFQATT and CDR2 as SNEGSKA (reference sequence). CDR3 residues: CSARDYGSSYEQYF. DNA for the CDR3: TGCAGTGCTAGAGACTACGGGAGTTCCTACGAGCAGTACTTC.